Detailed here is one T cell receptor (beta chain). A much larger clone sits a single nucleotide away, making a read error possible. Time point specified: patch test 3, about 24 weeks after DPC sensitization. Documented treatment: therapeutic diphenylcyclopropenone sensitization with weekly scalp DPC. The data were obtained in a study of human T cells and chemical hapten exposure. TCRdb redid the calling of the RACE reads with MiXCR, one entry per CDR3 protein. The profile covers 95,000 to 150,000 distinct CDR3 sequences, with about 11% appearing a single time and approximately 2.5% taken by the ten largest. The CDR3 has 13 residues. The germline V gene has CDR1 MGHDK and CDR2 SYGVNS.

This chain links TRBV25-1 with TRBJ2-3; tentatively, D is TRBD2 (5 bases). Sequenced here: whole blood, sampled in connection with sensitization to the hapten diphenylcyclopropenone (DPC). The sequence was collected from a woman between 50 and 59 years old with alopecia areata. Some clones in this sample may be carry-over from other donors' samples. CDR3 region: CASSEGGADTQCF. The CDR3 nucleotides are TGTGCCAGCAGTGAAGGAGGTGCAGATACGCAGTGTTTT. The complete variable domain, with remaining parts taken from reference TRBV25-1 and TRBJ2-3, reads EADIYQTPRYLVIGTGKKITLECSQTMGHDKMYWYQQDPGMELHLIHYSYGVNSTEKGDLSSESTVSRIRTEHFPLTLESARPSHTSQYLCASSEGGADTQCFGPGTRLTVL.